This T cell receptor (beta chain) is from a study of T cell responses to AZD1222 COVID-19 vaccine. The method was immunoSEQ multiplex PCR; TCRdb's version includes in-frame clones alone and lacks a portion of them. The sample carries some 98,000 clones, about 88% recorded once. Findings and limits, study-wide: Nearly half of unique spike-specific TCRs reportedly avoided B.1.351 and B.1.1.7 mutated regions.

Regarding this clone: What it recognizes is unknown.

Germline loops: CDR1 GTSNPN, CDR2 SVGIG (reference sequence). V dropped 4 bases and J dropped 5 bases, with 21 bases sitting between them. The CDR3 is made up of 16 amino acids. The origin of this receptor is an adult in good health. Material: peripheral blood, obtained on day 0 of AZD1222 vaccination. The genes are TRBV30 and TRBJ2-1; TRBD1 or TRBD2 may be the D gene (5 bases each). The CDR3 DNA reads TGTGCCTGGATCCGGGACGGCGCTCTAACTCACAATGAGCAGTTCTTC. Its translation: CAWIRDGALTHNEQFF.